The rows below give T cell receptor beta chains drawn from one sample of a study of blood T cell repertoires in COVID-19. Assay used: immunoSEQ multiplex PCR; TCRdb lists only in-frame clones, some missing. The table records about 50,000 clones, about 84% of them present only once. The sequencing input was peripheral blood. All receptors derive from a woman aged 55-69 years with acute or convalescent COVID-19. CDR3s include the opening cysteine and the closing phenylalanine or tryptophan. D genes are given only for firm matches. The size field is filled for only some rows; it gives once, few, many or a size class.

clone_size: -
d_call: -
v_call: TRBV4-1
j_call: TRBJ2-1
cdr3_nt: TGCGCCAGCAGCCAAGTAAGCCAGGGGAACAATGAGCAGTTCTTC
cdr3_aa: CASSQVSQGNNEQFF

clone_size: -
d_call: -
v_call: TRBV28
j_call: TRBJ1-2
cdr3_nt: TGTGCCAGCAGTTTATTCCTCGGGGAGGGCGCTAACTATGGCTACACCTTC
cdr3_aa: CASSLFLGEGANYGYTF

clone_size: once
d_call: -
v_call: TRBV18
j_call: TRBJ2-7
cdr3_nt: TGTGCCAGCTCACCACGGGCTGAATGGGAGCAGTACTTC
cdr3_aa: CASSPRAEWEQYF

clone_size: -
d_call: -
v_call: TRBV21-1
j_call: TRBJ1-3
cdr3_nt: -
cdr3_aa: CARPNFGQGSGNTIYF

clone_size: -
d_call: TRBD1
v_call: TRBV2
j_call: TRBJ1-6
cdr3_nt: TGTGCCAGCAGAAAAGGGGGGACAGCTGTAAATTCACCCCTCCACTTT
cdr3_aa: CASRKGGTAVNSPLHF

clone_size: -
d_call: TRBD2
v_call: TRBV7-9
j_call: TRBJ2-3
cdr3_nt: TGTGCCAGCAGTCGGTGGGCCCTTAGCGGGGCAGATACGCAGTATTTT
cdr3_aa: CASSRWALSGADTQYF

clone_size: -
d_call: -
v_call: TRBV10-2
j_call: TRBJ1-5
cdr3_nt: TGCGCCAGCACCGAAGTAGGGGCCAATCAGCCCCAGCATTTT
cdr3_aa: CASTEVGANQPQHF

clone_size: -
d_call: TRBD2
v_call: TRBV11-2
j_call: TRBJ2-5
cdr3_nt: TGTGCCAGCAGCTTAGAGGGACTAGCGGGAGCGCGGGAGACCCAGTACTTC
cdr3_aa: CASSLEGLAGARETQYF

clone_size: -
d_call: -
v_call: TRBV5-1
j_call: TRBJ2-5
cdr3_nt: TGCGCCAGCAGCTCATCAGGGTTAGAAGAGACCCAGTACTTC
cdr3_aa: CASSSSGLEETQYF

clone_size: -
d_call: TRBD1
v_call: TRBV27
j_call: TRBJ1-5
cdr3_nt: TGTGCCAGCAGTAAAGGACAGGGGCAAAGTGGCAATCAGCCCCAGCATTTT
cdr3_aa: CASSKGQGQSGNQPQHF

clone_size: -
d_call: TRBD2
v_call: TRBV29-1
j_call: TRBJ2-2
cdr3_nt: TGCAGCGTTAGGTCGGGGGGGAACACCGGGGAGCTGTTTTTT
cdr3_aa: CSVRSGGNTGELFF

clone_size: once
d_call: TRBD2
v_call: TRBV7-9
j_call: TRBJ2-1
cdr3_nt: TGTGCCAGCAGCCGCATAGCGGGGGGGCCGTATGAGCAGTTCTTC
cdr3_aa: CASSRIAGGPYEQFF

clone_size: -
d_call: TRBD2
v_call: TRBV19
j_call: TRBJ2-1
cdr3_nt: TGTGCCAGTAGCGGCGGGAGAAGGAATGAGCAGTTCTTC
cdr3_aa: CASSGGRRNEQFF

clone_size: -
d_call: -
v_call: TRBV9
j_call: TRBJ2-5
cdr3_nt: TGTGCCAGCAGCGTCGGGGTAGTAGTACTAGAGACCCAGTACTTC
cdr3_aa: CASSVGVVVLETQYF

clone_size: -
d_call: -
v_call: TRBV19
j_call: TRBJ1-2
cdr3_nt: TGTGCCAGTACTCCCCTCAACGGGTATGGCTACACCTTC
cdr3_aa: CASTPLNGYGYTF

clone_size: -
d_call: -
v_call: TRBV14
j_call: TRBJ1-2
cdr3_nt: TGTGCCAGCAGCCAATATGCCGGCTATGGCTACACCTTC
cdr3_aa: CASSQYAGYGYTF

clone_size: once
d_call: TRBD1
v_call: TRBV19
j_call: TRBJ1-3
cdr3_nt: TGTGCCAGTAGTAAACAGGGGGGGCCTGGAAACACCATATATTTT
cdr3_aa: CASSKQGGPGNTIYF

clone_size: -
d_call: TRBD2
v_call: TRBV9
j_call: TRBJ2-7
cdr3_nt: TGTGCCAGCAGCTTGGGACTAGCGGCGGGCGAGCAGTACTTC
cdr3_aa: CASSLGLAAGEQYF

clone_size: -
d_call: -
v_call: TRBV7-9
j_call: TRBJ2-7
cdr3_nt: TGTGCCAGCAGCCACAGGATTTACGAGCAGTACTTC
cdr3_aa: CASSHRIYEQYF

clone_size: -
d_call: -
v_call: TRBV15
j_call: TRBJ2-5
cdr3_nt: TGTGCCACCAGCAGGAATCCGGGAGCAAAAGAGACCCAGTACTTC
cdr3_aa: CATSRNPGAKETQYF

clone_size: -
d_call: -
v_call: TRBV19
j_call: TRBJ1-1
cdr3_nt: TGTGCCAGTAGACAGTACATGAACACTGAAGCTTTCTTT
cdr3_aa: CASRQYMNTEAFF

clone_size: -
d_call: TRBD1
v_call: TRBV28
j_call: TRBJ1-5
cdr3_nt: TGTGCCAGCAGACCGACAGGGTTTAGCAATCAGCCCCAGCATTTT
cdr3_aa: CASRPTGFSNQPQHF

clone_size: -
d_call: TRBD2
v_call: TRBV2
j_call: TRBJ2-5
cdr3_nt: TGTGCCAGCAGTGTCCCGGGACTAGTTGCCGAGACCCAGTACTTC
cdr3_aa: CASSVPGLVAETQYF

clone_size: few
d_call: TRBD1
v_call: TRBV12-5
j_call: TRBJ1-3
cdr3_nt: TGTGCTAGTGCCTACGAAGGACAGGCCTACTCTGGAAACACCATATATTTT
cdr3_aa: CASAYEGQAYSGNTIYF

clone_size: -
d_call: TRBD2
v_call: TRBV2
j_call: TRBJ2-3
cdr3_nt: TGTGCCAGCCGGACTAGCGGGAGAAATACGCAGTATTTT
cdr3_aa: CASRTSGRNTQYF

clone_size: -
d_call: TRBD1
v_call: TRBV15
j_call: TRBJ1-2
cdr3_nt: TGTGCCACCAGCTCGCAGGGGGATCGGTATGGCTACACCTTC
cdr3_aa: CATSSQGDRYGYTF

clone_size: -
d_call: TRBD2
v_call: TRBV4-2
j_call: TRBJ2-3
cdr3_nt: TGTGCCAGCAGCCAAGCCCCGCGGGTAGCGGGAGAGGCAGATACGCAGTATTTT
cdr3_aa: CASSQAPRVAGEADTQYF

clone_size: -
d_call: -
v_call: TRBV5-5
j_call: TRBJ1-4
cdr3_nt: TGTGCCAGCAGCTTGGCGACAGGCCCTAATGAAAAACTGTTTTTT
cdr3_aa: CASSLATGPNEKLFF

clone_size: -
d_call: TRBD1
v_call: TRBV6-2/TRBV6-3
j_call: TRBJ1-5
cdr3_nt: TGTGCCAGCAGCCCTTCATCCCGGGACAGGGCTAATCAGCCCCAGCATTTT
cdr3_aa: CASSPSSRDRANQPQHF

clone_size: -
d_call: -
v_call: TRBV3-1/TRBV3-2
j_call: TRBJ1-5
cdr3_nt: TGTGCCAGCAGCCAGAGCAGGAATCAGCCCCAGCATTTT
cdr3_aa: CASSQSRNQPQHF

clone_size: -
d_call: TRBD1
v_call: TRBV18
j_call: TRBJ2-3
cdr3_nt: TGTGCCAGCTCATCGACAGGGGGCGGAAGTACAGATACGCAGTATTTT
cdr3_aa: CASSSTGGGSTDTQYF

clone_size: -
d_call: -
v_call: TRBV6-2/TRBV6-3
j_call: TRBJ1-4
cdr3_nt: TGTGCCAGCAGTTACGCCGGACAGTTAGCTAATGAAAAACTGTTTTTT
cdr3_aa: CASSYAGQLANEKLFF

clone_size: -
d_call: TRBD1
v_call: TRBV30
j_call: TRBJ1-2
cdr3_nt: TGTGCCTGCGAGACAGGGGGCTTTGGCTACACCTTC
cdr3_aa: CACETGGFGYTF

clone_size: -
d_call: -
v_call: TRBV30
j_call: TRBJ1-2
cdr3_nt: TGTGCCTGGAGACGACTCGGGGGTACTAACTATGGCTACACCTTC
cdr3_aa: CAWRRLGGTNYGYTF

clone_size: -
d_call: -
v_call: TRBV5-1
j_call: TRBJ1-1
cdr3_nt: TGCGCCAGCAGCTTTATGGGGGCGGGAGGGAACACTGAAGCTTTCTTT
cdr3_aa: CASSFMGAGGNTEAFF

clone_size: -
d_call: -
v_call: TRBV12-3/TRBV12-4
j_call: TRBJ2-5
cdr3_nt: TGTGCCAGCAGTCTTGCAGTAGAGACCCAGTACTTC
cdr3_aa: CASSLAVETQYF

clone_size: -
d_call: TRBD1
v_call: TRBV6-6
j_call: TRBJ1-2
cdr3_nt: TGTGCCAGCAGTCTCCGGGACAGGGCCTCTACTAACTATGGCTACACCTTC
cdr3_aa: CASSLRDRASTNYGYTF

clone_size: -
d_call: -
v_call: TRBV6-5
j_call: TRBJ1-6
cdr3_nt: TGTGCCAGCAGATCGCCGGGACAATATAATTCACCCCTCCACTTT
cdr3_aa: CASRSPGQYNSPLHF

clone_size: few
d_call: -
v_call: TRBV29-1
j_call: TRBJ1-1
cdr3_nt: TGCAGCGTTGAAGAGCGGCCGAACACTGAAGCTTTCTTT
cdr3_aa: CSVEERPNTEAFF

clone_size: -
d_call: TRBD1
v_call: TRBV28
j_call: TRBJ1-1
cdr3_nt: TGTGCCAGCAGTCCCCGGACAGGGTTCATGAACACTGAAGCTTTCTTT
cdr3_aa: CASSPRTGFMNTEAFF

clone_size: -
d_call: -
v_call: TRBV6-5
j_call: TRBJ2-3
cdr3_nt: TGTGCCAGCAGCTACGACAGGAGCACAGATACGCAGTATTTT
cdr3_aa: CASSYDRSTDTQYF

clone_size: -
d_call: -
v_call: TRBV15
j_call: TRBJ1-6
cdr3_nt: TGTGCCACCAGCAGTGGTCGGTACCCTTATAATTCACCCCTCCACTTT
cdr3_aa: CATSSGRYPYNSPLHF

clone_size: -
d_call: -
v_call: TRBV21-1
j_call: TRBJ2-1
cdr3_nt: TGTGCCAGCAGCAAAAAAACCGTTGGTAGGTACGGACAGGGGTTTAACAATGAGCAGTTCTTC
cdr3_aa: CASSKKTVGRYGQGFNNEQFF

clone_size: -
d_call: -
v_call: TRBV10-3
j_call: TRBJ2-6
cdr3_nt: TGTGCCATCTTCACCCCAGGAAGGATCTCTGGGGCCAACGTCCTGACTTTC
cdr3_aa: CAIFTPGRISGANVLTF

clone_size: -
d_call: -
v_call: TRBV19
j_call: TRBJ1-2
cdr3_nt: TGTGCCAGTAGTATATCCCCGACAGCCAGCTATGGCTACACCTTC
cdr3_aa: CASSISPTASYGYTF

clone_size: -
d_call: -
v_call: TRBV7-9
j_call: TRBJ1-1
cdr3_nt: TGTGCCAGCAGCTTAATCGGGGTGGGCACTGAAGCTTTCTTT
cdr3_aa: CASSLIGVGTEAFF

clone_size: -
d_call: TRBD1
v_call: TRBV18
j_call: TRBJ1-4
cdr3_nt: TGTGCCAGCTCACTGGACAGGGTTGCAACTAATGAAAAACTGTTTTTT
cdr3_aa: CASSLDRVATNEKLFF

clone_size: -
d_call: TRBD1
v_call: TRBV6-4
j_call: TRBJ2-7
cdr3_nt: TGTGCCAGCCGAGGACAGGGGGTCTACGAGCAGTACTTC
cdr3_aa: CASRGQGVYEQYF

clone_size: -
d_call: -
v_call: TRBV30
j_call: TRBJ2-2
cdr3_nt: TGTGCCTGGAATGTACGTGGTCGGGGACACCACTTGAACACCGGGGAGCTGTTTTTT
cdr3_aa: CAWNVRGRGHHLNTGELFF

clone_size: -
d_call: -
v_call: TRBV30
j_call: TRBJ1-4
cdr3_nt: TGTGCCTGGAGTGTAGGTGCAGGGGCGGATGAAAAACTGTTTTTT
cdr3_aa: CAWSVGAGADEKLFF

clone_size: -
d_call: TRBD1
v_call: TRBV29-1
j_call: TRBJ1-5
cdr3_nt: TGCAGCGTTGCCGGGACAGGGCGTCAGCCCCAGCATTTT
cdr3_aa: CSVAGTGRQPQHF

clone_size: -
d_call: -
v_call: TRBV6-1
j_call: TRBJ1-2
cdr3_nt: TGTGCCAGCAGTGAATACGGGACACCAAACTATGGCTACACCTTC
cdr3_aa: CASSEYGTPNYGYTF

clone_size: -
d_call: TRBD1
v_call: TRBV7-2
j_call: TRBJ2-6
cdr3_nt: TGTGCCAGCAGCCCTAGGGGGGGACAGGGCACTGGAAGGGCCAACGTCCTGACTTTC
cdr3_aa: CASSPRGGQGTGRANVLTF

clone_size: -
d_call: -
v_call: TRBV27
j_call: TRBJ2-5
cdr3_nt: TGTGCCAGCAGTCCCCAACCGGGACAACAAGAGACCCAGTACTTC
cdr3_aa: CASSPQPGQQETQYF

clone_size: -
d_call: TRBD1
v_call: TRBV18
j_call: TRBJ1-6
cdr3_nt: TGTGCCAGCTCACCAATTCGGGGACAGGGGGATTCACCCCTCCACTTT
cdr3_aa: CASSPIRGQGDSPLHF

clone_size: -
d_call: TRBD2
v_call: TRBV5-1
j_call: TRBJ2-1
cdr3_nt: TGCGCCAGCAGCTTGGCCGCAGGGCTAGCGGGAGGCGATGAGCAGTTCTTC
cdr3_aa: CASSLAAGLAGGDEQFF

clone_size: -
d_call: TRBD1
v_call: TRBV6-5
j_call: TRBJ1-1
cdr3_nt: TGTGCCAGCAGGGGGACAGGGAACACTGAAGCTTTCTTT
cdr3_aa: CASRGTGNTEAFF

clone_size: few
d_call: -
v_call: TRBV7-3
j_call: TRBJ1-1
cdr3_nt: TGTGCCAGCAGCTTAAAGGGAGACTGGAGCACTGAAGCTTTCTTT
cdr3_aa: CASSLKGDWSTEAFF

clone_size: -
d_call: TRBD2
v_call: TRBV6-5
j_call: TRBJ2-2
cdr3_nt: TGTGCCAGCAGGGGACTAGCGGGCTCAACCGGGGAGCTGTTTTTT
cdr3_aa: CASRGLAGSTGELFF